This T cell receptor beta chain was identified in a study of response to subunit inactivated influenza vaccine. General study findings and limits: The authors suggested that every seasonal influenza vaccination recruits few new T cells.

One entry per CDR3 protein, called by TCRdb with MiXCR from the RT-PCR reads. The data hold roughly 570,000 distinct CDR3 sequences, with 13% observed a single time. Of note for this clonotype: What it binds is unknown.

The CDR3 runs 14 residues. V dropped 4 bases and J dropped 3 bases, with 14 bases sitting between them. CDR1 is SGHRS, CDR2 YFSETQ, per germline. The sequence came from a man aged 50-60 years who received an inactivated influenza vaccine. The sequences come from PBMCs from blood, collected roughly 6 weeks after vaccination. The chain joins TRBV5-1 to TRBJ2-7; D is uncertain. The CDR3 is CASSKDGTSYEQYF. Written as DNA, the CDR3 is TGCGCCAGCAGCAAGGACGGCACGAGCTACGAGCAGTACTTC.